This TCR beta chain was observed in a study of cytomegalovirus exposure and HLA in healthy donors. Study results and limitations: Three chains linked to CMV were shown in vitro to be specific for CMV antigens. After further analysis at a later stage, under 20,000 TCR beta sequences were associated with HLA alleles at 0.05 false discovery rate.

Worth noting for this clone: What it binds is not known.

Researchers ran the PCR with 60 Vbeta and 13 Jbeta primers. Profiling relied on immunoSEQ multiplex PCR, and the TCRdb table lists in-frame clones only, not all of them. The sample carries about 180,000 clones, about four fifths recorded once. The TCR comes from a middle-aged man in good health and CMV-seronegative. The sequencing sample was made of PBMCs.

The CDR3 region is CASVGQGGSEQFF. For the CDR3, the DNA is TGTGCTAGTGTCGGACAGGGTGGGTCTGAGCAGTTCTTC. This sequence joins TRBV12-5 and TRBJ2-1; 8 bases map to TRBD1. Germline V gene lookup returns CDR1 LGHNT and CDR2 FRNRAP. The CDR3 length is 13 residues. The trim removed 7 bases at V and 9 bases at J, leaving 8 bases unmatched. Using reference TRBV12-5 and TRBJ2-1 for the parts outside the CDR3, the full variable domain is DARVTQTPRHKVTEMGQEVTMRCQPILGHNTVFWYRQTMMQGLELLAYFRNRAPLDDSGMPKDRFSAEMPDATLATLKIQPSEPRDSAVYFCASVGQGGSEQFFGPGTRLTVL.